The next 2 T cell receptor beta chains were all read from a single sample in a study of blood T cell repertoires in COVID-19. Profiled with immunoSEQ multiplex PCR; TCRdb holds only in-frame clones, not every one. The table lists over 150,000 clones, approximately 80% of them singletons. The sequenced sample consisted of peripheral blood. These receptors originate from a woman aged 80 or over with COVID-19, enrolled during active disease.

The J gene is TRBJ2-2, the V gene TRBV7-2, with D unresolved. The CDR3 is made up of 13 amino acids. Trimming shortened V by 5 bases and J by 5 bases, and 9 bases separated the two germline ends. Germline V gives CDR1 SGHTA, CDR2 FQGNSA. CDR3 bases: TGTGCCAGCAGCCAACCCAGTACCGGGGAGCTGTTTTTT. Encoded protein: CASSQPSTGELFF.

V is TRBV3-1 (or the pseudogene TRBV3-2) and J is TRBJ1-2, with D possibly being TRBD1 (5 bases). The ends were cut back, 2 bases at V and 2 bases at J, with 18 bases in the middle. CDR1 is LGHDT and CDR2 is YNNKEL in the germline V gene (reference sequence). There are 17 residues in the CDR3. CDR3 in amino acids: CASSQNLGQLSNYGYTF. CDR3 coding DNA: TGTGCCAGCAGCCAAAACTTGGGGCAGCTAAGCAACTATGGCTACACCTTC.